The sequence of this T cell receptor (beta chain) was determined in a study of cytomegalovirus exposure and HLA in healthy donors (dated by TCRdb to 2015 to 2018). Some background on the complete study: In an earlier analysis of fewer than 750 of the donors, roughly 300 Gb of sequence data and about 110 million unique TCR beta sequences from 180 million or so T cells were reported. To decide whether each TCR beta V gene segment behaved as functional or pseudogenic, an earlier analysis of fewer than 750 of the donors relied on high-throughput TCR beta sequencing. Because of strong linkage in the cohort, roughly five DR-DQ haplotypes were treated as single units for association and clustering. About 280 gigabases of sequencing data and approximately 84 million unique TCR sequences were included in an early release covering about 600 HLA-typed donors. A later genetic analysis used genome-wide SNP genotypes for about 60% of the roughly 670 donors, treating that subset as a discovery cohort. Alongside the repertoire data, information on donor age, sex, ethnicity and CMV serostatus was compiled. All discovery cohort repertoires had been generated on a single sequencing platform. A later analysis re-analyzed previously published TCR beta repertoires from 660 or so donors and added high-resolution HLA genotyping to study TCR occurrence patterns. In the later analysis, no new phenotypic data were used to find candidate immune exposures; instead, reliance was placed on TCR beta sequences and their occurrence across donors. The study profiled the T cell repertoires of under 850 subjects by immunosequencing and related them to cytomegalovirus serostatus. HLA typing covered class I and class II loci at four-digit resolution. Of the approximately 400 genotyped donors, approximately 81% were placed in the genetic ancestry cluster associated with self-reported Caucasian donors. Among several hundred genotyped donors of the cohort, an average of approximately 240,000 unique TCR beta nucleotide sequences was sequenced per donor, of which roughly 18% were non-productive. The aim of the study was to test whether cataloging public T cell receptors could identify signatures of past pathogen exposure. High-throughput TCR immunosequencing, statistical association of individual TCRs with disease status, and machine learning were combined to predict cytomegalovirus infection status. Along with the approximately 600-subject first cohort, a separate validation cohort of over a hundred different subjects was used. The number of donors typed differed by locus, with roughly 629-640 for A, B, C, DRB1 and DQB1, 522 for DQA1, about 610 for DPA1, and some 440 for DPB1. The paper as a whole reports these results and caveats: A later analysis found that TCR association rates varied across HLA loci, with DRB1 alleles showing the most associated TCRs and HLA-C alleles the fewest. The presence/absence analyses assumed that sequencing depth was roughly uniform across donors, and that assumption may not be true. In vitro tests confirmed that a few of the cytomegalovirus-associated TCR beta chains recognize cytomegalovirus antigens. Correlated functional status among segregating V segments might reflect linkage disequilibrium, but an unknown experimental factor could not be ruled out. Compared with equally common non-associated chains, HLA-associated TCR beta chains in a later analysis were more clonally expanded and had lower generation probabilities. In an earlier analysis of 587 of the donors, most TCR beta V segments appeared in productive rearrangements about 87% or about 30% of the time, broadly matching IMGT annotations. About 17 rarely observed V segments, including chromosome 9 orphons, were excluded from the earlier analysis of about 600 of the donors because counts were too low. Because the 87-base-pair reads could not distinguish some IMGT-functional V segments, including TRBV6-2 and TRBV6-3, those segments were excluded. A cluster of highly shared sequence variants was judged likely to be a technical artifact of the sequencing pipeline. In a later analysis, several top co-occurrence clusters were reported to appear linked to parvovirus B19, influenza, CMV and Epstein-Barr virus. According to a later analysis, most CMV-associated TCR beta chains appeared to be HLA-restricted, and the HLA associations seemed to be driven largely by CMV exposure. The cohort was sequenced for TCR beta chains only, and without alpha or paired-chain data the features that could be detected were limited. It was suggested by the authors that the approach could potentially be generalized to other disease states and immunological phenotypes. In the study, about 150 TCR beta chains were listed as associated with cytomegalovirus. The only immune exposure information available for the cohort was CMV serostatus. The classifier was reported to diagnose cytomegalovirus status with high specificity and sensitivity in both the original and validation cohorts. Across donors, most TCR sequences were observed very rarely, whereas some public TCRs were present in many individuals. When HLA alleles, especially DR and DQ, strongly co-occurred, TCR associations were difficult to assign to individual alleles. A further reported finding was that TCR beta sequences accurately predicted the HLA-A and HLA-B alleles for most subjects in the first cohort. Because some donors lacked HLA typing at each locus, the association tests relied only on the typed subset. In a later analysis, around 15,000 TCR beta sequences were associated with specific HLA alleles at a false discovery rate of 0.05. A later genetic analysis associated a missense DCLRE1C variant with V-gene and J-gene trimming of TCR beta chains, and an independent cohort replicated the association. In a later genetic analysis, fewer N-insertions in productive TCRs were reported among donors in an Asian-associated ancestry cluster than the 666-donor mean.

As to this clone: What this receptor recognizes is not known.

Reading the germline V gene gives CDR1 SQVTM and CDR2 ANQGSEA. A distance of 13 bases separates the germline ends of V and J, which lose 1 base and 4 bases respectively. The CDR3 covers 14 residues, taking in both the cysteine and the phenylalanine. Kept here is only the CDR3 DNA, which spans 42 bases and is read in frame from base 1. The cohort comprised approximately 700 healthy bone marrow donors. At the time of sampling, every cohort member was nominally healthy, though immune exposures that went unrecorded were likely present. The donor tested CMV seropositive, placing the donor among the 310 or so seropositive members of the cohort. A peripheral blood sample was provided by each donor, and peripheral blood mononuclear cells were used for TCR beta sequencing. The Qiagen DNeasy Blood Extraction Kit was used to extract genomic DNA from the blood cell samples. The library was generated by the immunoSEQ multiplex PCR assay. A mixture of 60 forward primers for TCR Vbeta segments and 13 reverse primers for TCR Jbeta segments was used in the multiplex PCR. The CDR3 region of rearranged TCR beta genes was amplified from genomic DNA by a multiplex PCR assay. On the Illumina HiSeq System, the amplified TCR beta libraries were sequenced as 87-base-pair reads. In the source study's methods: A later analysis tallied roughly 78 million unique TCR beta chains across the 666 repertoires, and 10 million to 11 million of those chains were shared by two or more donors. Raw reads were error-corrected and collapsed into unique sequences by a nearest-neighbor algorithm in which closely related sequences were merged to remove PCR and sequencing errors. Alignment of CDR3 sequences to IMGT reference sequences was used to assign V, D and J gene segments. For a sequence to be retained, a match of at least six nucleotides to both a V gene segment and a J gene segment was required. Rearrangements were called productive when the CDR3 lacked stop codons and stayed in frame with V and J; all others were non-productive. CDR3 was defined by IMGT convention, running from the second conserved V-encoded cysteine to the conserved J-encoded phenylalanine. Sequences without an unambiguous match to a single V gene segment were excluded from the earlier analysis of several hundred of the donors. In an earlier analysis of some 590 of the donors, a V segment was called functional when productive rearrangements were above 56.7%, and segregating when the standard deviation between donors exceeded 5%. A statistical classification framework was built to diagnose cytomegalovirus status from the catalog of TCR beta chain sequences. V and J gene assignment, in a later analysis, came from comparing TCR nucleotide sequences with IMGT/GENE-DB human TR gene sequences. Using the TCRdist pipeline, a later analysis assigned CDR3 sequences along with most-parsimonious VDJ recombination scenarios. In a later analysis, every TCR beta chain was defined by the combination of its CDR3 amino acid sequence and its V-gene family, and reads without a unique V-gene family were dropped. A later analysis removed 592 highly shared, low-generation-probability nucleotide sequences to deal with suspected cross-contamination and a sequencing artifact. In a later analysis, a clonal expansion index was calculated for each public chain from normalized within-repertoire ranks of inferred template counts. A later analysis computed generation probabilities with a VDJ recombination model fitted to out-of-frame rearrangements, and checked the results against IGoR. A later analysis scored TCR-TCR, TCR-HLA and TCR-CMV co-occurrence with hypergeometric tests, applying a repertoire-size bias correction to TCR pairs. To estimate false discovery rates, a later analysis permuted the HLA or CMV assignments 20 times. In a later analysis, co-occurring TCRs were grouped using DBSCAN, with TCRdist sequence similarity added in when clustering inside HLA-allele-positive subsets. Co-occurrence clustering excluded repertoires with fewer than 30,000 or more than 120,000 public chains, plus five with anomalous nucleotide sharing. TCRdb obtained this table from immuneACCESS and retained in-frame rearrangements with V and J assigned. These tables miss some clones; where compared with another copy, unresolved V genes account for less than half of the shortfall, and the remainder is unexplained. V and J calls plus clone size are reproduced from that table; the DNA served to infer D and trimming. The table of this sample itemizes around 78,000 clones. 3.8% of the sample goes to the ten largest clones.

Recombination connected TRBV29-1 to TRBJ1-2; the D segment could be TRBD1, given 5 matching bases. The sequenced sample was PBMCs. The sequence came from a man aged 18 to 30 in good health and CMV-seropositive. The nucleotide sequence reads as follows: TGCAGCGTTGAAGCGCTGGCGGGACTCTATGGCTACACCTTC. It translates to CSVEALAGLYGYTF.